The clone carrying this T cell receptor (beta chain) was seen only a few times. Exclusion of patients followed from uncontrolled infection, other autoimmune disease, pregnancy or lactation. Every diagnosis used clinical symptoms, serum thyroxine and TRAb, thyroid ultrasound and orbital computed tomography. TCR beta CDR3 regions were amplified from RNA transcripts. First-round RT-PCR of the TCR CDR3 relied on the HTBI primer set. TCRdb processed the multiplex PCR reads anew with MiXCR; each CDR3 protein has one entry. Here the sample spans some 350,000 distinct CDR3 sequences, 25% being singletons. The data derive from a study of T cells in Graves' hyperthyroidism and ophthalmopathy. Study context: Peripheral blood was secured at the point of initial diagnosis, before any treatment.

The ends were cut back, 4 bases at V and 4 bases at J, with 13 bases in the middle. The germline CDR1 and CDR2 sequences are SQVTM and ANQGSEA. There are 13 residues in the CDR3. The chain uses TRBV29-1 and TRBJ1-1; a possible D gene is TRBD1 (5 bases). The sequence came from a man in his fifties with Graves' hyperthyroidism. The source material was blood. The CDR3 spells CSVGGVLGTEAFF. The CDR3 DNA sequence: TGCAGCGTTGGGGGCGTTTTGGGCACTGAAGCTTTCTTT.